The 15 T cell receptor beta chains below come from one sample, sequenced in a study of blood T cell repertoires in COVID-19. The repertoire was sequenced with immunoSEQ multiplex PCR; TCRdb's copy has only in-frame clones and lacks some. This table holds around 160,000 clones, 81% found once. Sequencing was carried out using peripheral blood. These TCRs come from a human donor with acute or convalescent COVID-19. The donor label of this sample is uncertain.

The chain links TRBV5-1 to TRBJ2-1; maybe TRBD2 (7 bases). Germline CDR1 reads SGHRS; CDR2 reads YFSETQ. CDR3 length: 16 residues. V lost 0 bases and J lost 4, with 14 bases in between. CDR3 in DNA: TGCGCCAGCAGCTTGGATGGGGGGGCCCCTTACAATGAGCAGTTCTTC. Amino acids: CASSLDGGAPYNEQFF. The full variable domain, completed using reference TRBV5-1 and TRBJ2-1, is KAGVTQTPRYLIKTRGQQVTLSCSPISGHRSVSWYQQTPGQGLQFLFEYFSETQRNKGNFPGRFSGRQFSNSRSEMNVSTLELGDSALYLCASSLDGGAPYNEQFFGPGTRLTVL.

The chain employs TRBV30 and TRBJ1-4; D ambiguous. This CDR3 is built from 16 residues. Germline V lookup: CDR1 GTSNPN, CDR2 SVGIG (reference sequence). The ends were cut back, 0 bases at V and 4 bases at J, with 15 bases in the middle. The CDR3 here is CAWSVHQAGFNEKLFF. CDR3 bases: TGTGCCTGGAGTGTACATCAGGCGGGTTTTAATGAAAAACTGTTTTTT.

In regard to this clone: The sample has other DNA sequences that encode this CDR3 too. The V call is TRBV15, the J call TRBJ2-7, with TRBD1 as a possible D gene (8 bases). Per the germline V gene, CDR1 is LNHNV and CDR2 is YYDKDF (reference sequence). CDR3 length equals 15 residues. Trimming cost V 3 bases and J 7 bases, with 19 bases left between them. The CDR3 is CATSSITRGRGEQYF. CDR3 in DNA: TGTGCCACCAGCAGCATCACCAGGGGGCGGGGGGAGCAGTACTTC.

V is TRBV7-8 and J is TRBJ1-1; 8 bases are a match to TRBD1. The ends lost 0 bases at V and 3 bases at J; junction bases unmatched: 15. CDR1 is SGHVS and CDR2 is FQNEAQ in the germline V gene. The CDR3 has 19 residues. CDR3 in amino acids: CASSLASSVQGGEDTEAFF. The CDR3 DNA follows: TGTGCCAGCAGCTTAGCGAGTTCGGTACAGGGGGGAGAGGACACTGAAGCTTTCTTT.

The rearrangement joins TRBV6-1 to TRBJ1-5; D uncertain. This CDR3 has 15 amino acids. Looked up from germline, CDR1 is MNHNS and CDR2 is SASEGT. The V end was cut by 1 base, the J end by 5 bases, with 12 bases between. The CDR3 region is CASSEVKRMDQPQHF. The CDR3 DNA reads TGTGCCAGCAGTGAAGTGAAGCGGATGGATCAGCCCCAGCATTTT.

The chain combines TRBV30 with TRBJ1-1; unclear D gene. The CDR3 sequence is 13 residues long. V dropped 0 bases and J dropped 6 bases, with 11 bases sitting between them. The germline V gene encodes CDR1 GTSNPN and CDR2 SVGIG (reference sequence). The CDR3 sequence is CAWSVGGLSEAFF. The CDR3 region has the DNA TGTGCCTGGAGTGTAGGCGGACTATCTGAAGCTTTCTTT. The entire variable domain, with the rest obtained from reference TRBV30 and TRBJ1-1, is as follows: SQTIHQWPATLVQPVGSPLSLECTVEGTSNPNLYWYRQAAGRGLQLLFYSVGIGQISSEVPQNLSASRPQDRQFILSSKKLLLSDSGFYLCAWSVGGLSEAFFGQGTRLTVV.

The genes are TRBV18 and TRBJ2-2, with a tentative D call TRBD2 (5 bases). Trimming stripped 3 bases from V and 6 bases from J, with 14 bases between. Looked up from germline, CDR1 is KGHSH and CDR2 is LQKENI. This CDR3 comprises 15 residues. The CDR3, as DNA: TGTGCCAGCTCACCTCCGAAAGGAGGTCCCGGGGAGCTGTTTTTT. This sequence encodes CASSPPKGGPGELFF.

The chain combines TRBV9 with TRBJ1-6, with 9 bases matching TRBD1. The J segment lost 8 bases and the V segment lost 4 bases, leaving 7 bases of the junction unmatched. This CDR3 comprises 15 residues. Germline CDR1 and CDR2: SGDLS and YYNGEE. Here the CDR3 reads CASSSPGQGDSPLHF. For the CDR3, the DNA is TGTGCCAGCAGCTCCCCGGGACAGGGAGATTCACCCCTCCACTTT.

The chain links TRBV24-1 to TRBJ1-2; D perhaps matches TRBD1 (5 bases). Germline V gene data show CDR1 as KGHDR and CDR2 as SFDVKD. With 2 bases removed from V and 5 bases from J, the gap between germline ends came to 8 bases. CDR3 length equals 13 residues. The CDR3 loop reads CATSDSGSYGYTF. CDR3 coding DNA: TGTGCCACCAGTGATTCAGGGTCTTATGGCTACACCTTC.

The V call is TRBV5-4, the J call TRBJ2-3, with D perhaps matching TRBD2 (6 bases). Germline V gives CDR1 SGHNT, CDR2 YYREEE (reference sequence). The CDR3 totals 15 residues. V was pared by 4 bases and J by 4 bases, with 16 bases between. The CDR3 DNA reads TGTGCCAGCAGCATCCGGGGAGGCCTGGCAGATACGCAGTATTTT. Translated: CASSIRGGLADTQYF. Complete variable domain (other parts from reference TRBV5-4 and TRBJ2-3): ETGVTQSPTHLIKTRGQQVTLRCSSQSGHNTVSWYQQALGQGPQFIFQYYREEENGRGNFPPRFSGLQFPNYSSELNVNALELDDSALYLCASSIRGGLADTQYFGPGTRLTVL.

This chain links TRBV11-2 with TRBJ1-1, with 12 bases lining up with TRBD1. CDR3 length: 16 amino acids. V trimming: 3 bases; J trimming: 5 bases; junction bases outside the gene matches: 7. CDR1 is SGHAT and CDR2 is FQNNGV in the germline V gene. CDR3 region: CASSFGTGGWETEAFF. The CDR3 DNA follows: TGTGCCAGCAGCTTCGGGACAGGGGGCTGGGAAACTGAAGCTTTCTTT.

The chain carries TRBV5-1 and TRBJ2-7; TRBD1 matches 9 bases. The CDR3 runs 13 residues. Per the germline V gene, CDR1 is SGHRS and CDR2 is YFSETQ. The junction had 2 bases not matched to a gene; V was cut back by 2 bases and J by 5 bases. The CDR3 coding sequence is TGCGCCAGCAGCTTAAGGACAGGGGACGAGCAGTACTTC. Its translation: CASSLRTGDEQYF.

The V call is TRBV19, the J call TRBJ1-5; 7 positions match TRBD1. V lost 2 bases, J lost 4 bases, and 5 bases stayed unmatched. Per germline, CDR1 LNHDA and CDR2 SQIVND (reference sequence). The CDR3 runs to 15 residues. The CDR3 region has the DNA TGTGCCAGTAGTATATATGGGACAGAGAATCAGCCCCAGCATTTT. This translates into CASSIYGTENQPQHF.

The CDR3 DNA sequence: TGTGCCAGTAGTATAGGGACTCGGACCACCTCAAGGTACAATGAGCAGTTCTTC. It yields the protein CASSIGTRTTSRYNEQFF. The chain employs TRBV19 and TRBJ2-1; D perhaps matches TRBD2 (5 bases). Trimming took 1 base from V and 4 from J, leaving 20 bases between them. Germline CDR1 reads LNHDA; CDR2 reads SQIVND (reference sequence). This CDR3 is 18 amino acids long.

The chain has TRBV29-1 and TRBJ1-2, with D possibly being TRBD1 (5 bases). CDR3 length equals 12 residues. V was shortened by 8 bases and J by 2 bases, with 12 bases between the two germline ends. From germline, CDR1 is SQVTM and CDR2 ANQGSEA. The chain's CDR3 is CSSREGNYGYTF. The CDR3 DNA sequence: TGCAGCTCAAGGGAGGGGAACTATGGCTACACCTTC.